The source of this TCR beta chain is a study of T cells in localized non-small cell lung cancer. Sequencing used immunoSEQ multiplex PCR; TCRdb keeps in-frame clones, though not all of them. The table has tens of thousands of clones, roughly nine tenths seen once; the top ten hold over 6%. The clonotype was recovered from a woman between 18 and 49 years old with stage III lung adenocarcinoma. Source: peripheral blood, taken before any cancer treatment.

The CDR3, as DNA: TGTGCCAGCAGACCAGGGGGCTCTAGCACAGATACGCAGTATTTT. Encoded protein: CASRPGGSSTDTQYF. The chain couples TRBV6-6 to TRBJ2-3; TRBD1 aligns across 8 bases. Germline V CDR1 and CDR2: MNHNY, SVGAGI (reference sequence). The V gene end was trimmed by 6 bases and the J gene end by 0 bases; junction bases not matched to a gene: 5. The CDR3 consists of 15 residues.